The T cell receptor (beta chain) under discussion was sequenced for a study of blood T cell repertoires in COVID-19. The CDR3 totals 13 residues. Trimming removed 1 base at V and 10 bases at J, with 11 bases between. The V gene's germline CDR1 is LNHNV and CDR2 YYDKDF (reference sequence). Using immunoSEQ multiplex PCR, the repertoire was profiled, and TCRdb retains in-frame clones only, with some absent. There are about 190,000 clones in the sample; approximately 80% occur only once, and 5.5% to 8.5% lies in the top ten. The sample taken for sequencing was peripheral blood. V usage is TRBV15 and J usage is TRBJ1-5; D is perhaps TRBD1 (5 bases). The source is a man between 60 and 75 years old with acute or convalescent COVID-19. In DNA, the CDR3 is TGTGCCACCAGCAGAGGGGGGGGAGCCCCCCAGCATTTT. Translation gives CATSRGGGAPQHF.